One sample yielded the 21 T cell receptor beta chains listed below, sequenced in a study of PD-L1 blockade in urothelial cancer. Time point meaning: peripheral blood 6 weeks after treatment start. TCRdb's table, derived via immunoSEQ multiplex PCR, lists solely in-frame clones and lacks some. The sample records around 40,000 clones, 82% being singletons. Source: PBMCs, taken around atezolizumab (anti-PD-L1) treatment. The receptors derive from a man aged 60 to 69 with urothelial cancer.

This rearrangement joins TRBV28 to TRBJ1-4; D is undetermined. This CDR3 comprises 15 residues. The germline V gene has CDR1 MDHEN and CDR2 SYDVKM. V dropped 6 bases and J dropped 4 bases, with 15 bases sitting between them. The CDR3 reads CASRLNGQNNEKLFF. The CDR3 region has the DNA TGTGCCAGCAGACTCAATGGGCAGAATAATGAAAAACTGTTTTTT.

This clone was found a few times. The rearrangement uses TRBV4-1 and TRBJ2-5, with 9 bases matching TRBD2. The CDR3 covers 16 residues. Trimming at V came to 1 base and at J to 4 bases, leaving 7 bases not matched to a gene. Per the germline V gene, CDR1 is MGHRA and CDR2 is YSYEKL. As DNA, the CDR3 is TGCGCCAGCAGCCAAGCCACGGCGGGGGGGCCAGAGACCCAGTACTTC. As protein: CASSQATAGGPETQYF.

The chain is built from TRBV15 and TRBJ2-7, with TRBD1 matching over 7 bases. The CDR3 totals 14 residues. Trimming cost V 3 bases and J 4 bases; bases outside gene matches: 6. Germline lookup yields CDR1 LNHNV and CDR2 YYDKDF (reference sequence). Written as DNA, the CDR3 is TGTGCCACCAGCAGGGACAGGATCGCTTACGAGCAGTACTTC. Amino acids: CATSRDRIAYEQYF.

This chain connects TRBV11-2 to TRBJ1-1; tentatively, D is TRBD1 (6 bases). CDR3 length: 18 residues. Germline CDR1 reads SGHAT; CDR2 reads FQNNGV. The germline V and J ends were trimmed by 0 bases and 1 base, with 18 bases remaining between them. The CDR3 here is CASSLEVRGGRRNTEAFF. The CDR3 DNA reads TGTGCCAGCAGCTTAGAAGTGAGGGGGGGCAGGAGGAACACTGAAGCTTTCTTT.

The chain joins TRBV2 to TRBJ2-3; 7 bases map to TRBD2. V lost 2 bases to trimming and J lost 1 base; unmatched junction nucleotides: 3. CDR1 is SNHLY and CDR2 is FYNNEI in the germline V gene. This CDR3 spans 15 amino acids. The CDR3 spells CASSEWGGGTDTQYF. The CDR3 DNA is TGTGCCAGCAGTGAATGGGGGGGAGGCACAGATACGCAGTATTTT.

V is TRBV7-2 and J is TRBJ2-3, with D unresolved. Trimming cost V 5 bases and J 1 base, with 13 bases left between them. Per germline, CDR1 SGHTA and CDR2 FQGNSA. The CDR3 is 15 amino acids. The CDR3 loop is CASSPLKPGTDTQYF. CDR3 nucleotides: TGTGCCAGCAGCCCACTCAAACCTGGCACAGATACGCAGTATTTT. The full variable domain, in which reference TRBV7-2 and TRBJ2-3 provide the parts outside the CDR3, is GAGVSQSPSNKVTEKGKDVELRCDPISGHTALYWYRQSLGQGLEFLIYFQGNSAPDKSGLPSDRFSAERTGGSVSTLTIQRTQQEDSAVYLCASSPLKPGTDTQYFGPGTRLTVL.

The chain is built from TRBV6-5 and TRBJ2-5; 7 bases are shared with TRBD1. Trimming at V came to 6 bases and at J to 14 bases, leaving 12 bases not matched to a gene. This CDR3 has 12 residues. In germline, CDR1 is MNHEY, CDR2 SVGAGI. The CDR3, as DNA: TGTGCCAGCAGAGACTACCTGGACAGGCTTTACTTC. Translating it yields CASRDYLDRLYF.

The chain combines TRBV5-1 with TRBJ2-3; 8 bases agree with TRBD1. This CDR3 has 16 amino acids. V shed 4 bases, J shed 1 base, and the junction held 8 bases outside the gene matches. CDR1 is SGHRS, CDR2 YFSETQ, per germline. In nucleotides, the CDR3 is TGCGCCAGCAGCCCCCACGTGGGACAGGGCACAGATACGCAGTATTTT. Amino acid sequence: CASSPHVGQGTDTQYF.

The chain uses TRBV4-2 and TRBJ1-1; TRBD1 aligns across 10 bases. Looked up from germline, CDR1 is LGHNA and CDR2 is YNFKEQ. The CDR3 is made up of 15 amino acids. The V gene end was trimmed by 4 bases and the J gene end by 4 bases; junction bases not matched to a gene: 6. The CDR3 DNA reads TGTGCCAGCAGCCTTCCGGGACAGGGGACCACTGAAGCTTTCTTT. This gives the protein CASSLPGQGTTEAFF.

The chain employs TRBV25-1 and TRBJ2-5, with 15 bases matching TRBD2. Germline V gene sequence: CDR1 MGHDK, CDR2 SYGVNS. Losses at the gene ends were 8 bases for V and 5 bases for J; bases not matched to a gene: 3. The CDR3 loop spans 14 amino acids. The CDR3 nucleotides are TGTGCCAGCGCCGGGACTAGCGGGGGGGAGACCCAGTACTTC. It codes for CASAGTSGGETQYF.

The gene calls are TRBV7-9 and TRBJ2-1; no firm D call. The CDR3 is 18 amino acids. Trimming cost V 0 bases and J 3 bases, with 18 bases left between them. Germline V gene sequence: CDR1 SEHNR, CDR2 FQNEAQ (reference sequence). The CDR3 region is CASSLALIVTKFYNEQFF. The CDR3 DNA follows: TGTGCCAGCAGCTTAGCGCTAATAGTTACTAAGTTCTACAATGAGCAGTTCTTC.

This clone was detected once. The rearrangement joins TRBV21-1 to TRBJ1-2; the table's D call TRBD1 went unverified against the DNA. TRBV21-1 has pseudogene status. CDR3 length equals 16 residues. The CDR3 DNA sequence: TGTGCCAGCAGCAAAAGAGGGACAGGCCCTAACTATGGCTACACCTTC. Its translation is CASSKRGTGPNYGYTF.

V is TRBV6-6 and J is TRBJ2-3, with TRBD2 identical over 9 bases. CDR1 and CDR2 from the germline V gene are MNHNY and SVGAGI (reference sequence). This CDR3 region has 16 residues. Losses at the gene ends were 5 bases for V and 0 bases for J; bases not matched to a gene: 6. CDR3 protein: CASSPFSGGSTDTQYF. In nucleotides, the CDR3 is TGTGCCAGCAGTCCCTTTAGCGGGGGAAGCACAGATACGCAGTATTTT.

V usage is TRBV19 and J usage is TRBJ2-3; no reliable D call. The germline V gene has CDR1 LNHDA and CDR2 SQIVND (reference sequence). V lost 5 bases to trimming and J lost 1 base, with 7 bases between them. CDR3 length: 13 residues. The CDR3 is CASSLRGTDTQYF. DNA of the CDR3: TGTGCCAGTAGTCTTAGAGGCACAGATACGCAGTATTTT. Full variable domain (outside the CDR3, taken from reference TRBV19 and TRBJ2-3): DGGITQSPKYLFRKEGQNVTLSCEQNLNHDAMYWYRQDPGQGLRLIYYSQIVNDFQKGDIAEGYSVSREKKESFPLTVTSAQKNPTAFYLCASSLRGTDTQYFGPGTRLTVL.

The V call is TRBV10-2, the J call TRBJ2-3; weak D call: TRBD2 (6 bases). V was shortened by 11 bases and J by 5 bases, with 20 bases between the two germline ends. Germline loops: CDR1 WSHSY, CDR2 SAAADI. The CDR3 is 14 amino acids. CDR3 DNA sequence: TGCGCCGCCCTCGGAGGGCTTGTGGGAGATACGCAGTATTTT. It encodes CAALGGLVGDTQYF.

This clone was found once. The chain recombines TRBV30 with TRBJ1-2; a possible D gene is TRBD1 (5 bases). The CDR3 is 13 residues long. Germline CDR1 and CDR2: GTSNPN and SVGIG (reference sequence). V was clipped by 0 bases and J by 6 bases, with 11 bases between them. The CDR3 region is CAWSVRTMNGYTF. In DNA form, the CDR3 reads TGTGCCTGGAGTGTACGGACAATGAATGGCTACACCTTC.

The chain has TRBV5-1 and TRBJ1-1; D uncertain. Germline V lookup: CDR1 SGHRS, CDR2 YFSETQ. Between the trimmed V and J ends, which lost 0 bases and 6 bases, there was a span of 15 bases. The CDR3 extends over 15 amino acids. DNA of the CDR3: TGCGCCAGCAGCTTGGTGCAGCGTTCGTCGGCTGAAGCTTTCTTT. Its translation: CASSLVQRSSAEAFF.

The V and J genes are TRBV2 and TRBJ2-1, with 10 bases that match TRBD1. The CDR3 is 16 residues long. Germline values: CDR1 SNHLY, CDR2 FYNNEI. The V segment lost 4 bases and the J segment 7 bases; nucleotides outside the gene matches: 10. The CDR3 DNA reads as TGTGCCAGCAGTGTCGGGGCTCCGGGACAGGGGAATGAGCAGTTCTTC. It translates to CASSVGAPGQGNEQFF.

The chain uses TRBV25-1 and TRBJ2-7, with TRBD1 as a possible D gene (5 bases). V dropped 3 bases and J dropped 4 bases, with 16 bases sitting between them. The germline CDR1 and CDR2 sequences are MGHDK and SYGVNS. There are 15 residues in the CDR3. CDR3 residues: CASSDSRTPPYEQYF. The CDR3 bases are TGTGCCAGCAGTGACTCCCGGACACCTCCTTACGAGCAGTACTTC.

This chain uses TRBV6-6 with TRBJ2-2, with 8 bases aligning to TRBD2. V was pared by 5 bases and J by 4 bases, with 9 bases of the junction left unmatched. The CDR3 runs 16 residues. CDR1 MNHNY and CDR2 SVGAGI come from the germline V gene (reference sequence). CDR3 amino acids: CASSPLSAGGTGELFF. CDR3 in DNA: TGTGCCAGCAGTCCCCTAAGCGCGGGAGGCACCGGGGAGCTGTTTTTT.

The chain joins TRBV28 to TRBJ1-5; D might be TRBD1 (5 bases). The ends were cut back, 2 bases at V and 15 bases at J, with 14 bases in the middle. There are 12 residues in the CDR3. Germline CDR1 MDHEN, CDR2 SYDVKM. CDR3 region: CASSLLSQGLHF. The CDR3 DNA is TGTGCCAGCAGTTTACTATCGCAGGGACTGCATTTT.